This TCR beta chain derives from a study of T-cell reconstitution after alpha-beta-depleted transplantation in children. Germline trimming cut 3 bases from V and 1 base from J; bases unmatched to any gene: 10. Germline V gene sequence: CDR1 DFQATT, CDR2 SNEGSKA (reference sequence). This CDR3 region has 16 residues. A few counts support this clonotype. Unique molecular identifiers were incorporated during preparation of the TCRbeta library. TCRdb passed the PCR reads through MiXCR, listing each CDR3 protein once. The sample consists of approximately 510,000 distinct CDR3 sequences, approximately 16% of them appearing once.

The rearrangement uses TRBV20-1 and TRBJ2-3, with 7 bases fitting TRBD2. Source: PBMCs from the stem cell graft donor, taken from the stem cell graft. The sequence derives from a human donor who donated a stem cell graft to a child with acute lymphoblastic leukemia. CDR3 sequence: CSASPWGSGRTDTQYF. The CDR3 coding sequence is TGCAGTGCTAGCCCCTGGGGTAGCGGGCGCACAGATACGCAGTATTTT.